Listed here is a single T cell receptor (beta chain). This entry belongs to a study of glioma-infiltrating T cells after dendritic cell vaccination. Across the study: Dendritic cell vaccine was injected intradermally three times, biweekly.

Regarding time point: after dendritic cell vaccination, including at tumor progression/relapse. Up to 2 ug genomic DNA was used for TCRB CDR3 amplification. Data came from immunoSEQ multiplex PCR; TCRdb stores just in-frame clones and leaves some out. The top ten hold over 40% of the sample, which has roughly 10,000 clones, more than 65% seen once. CDR3 length equals 14 residues. Germline V gene lookup returns CDR1 MNHEY and CDR2 SMNVEV (reference sequence). Trimming removed 4 bases from V and 5 bases from J, with 11 bases in between. The material sequenced was blood, taken after dendritic cell vaccination. The receptor's source is a human donor with glioblastoma. The chain links TRBV27 to TRBJ1-4, with unresolved D. The CDR3 coding sequence is TGTGCCAGCAGTTCCTGGGCAGAGAATGAAAAACTGTTTTTT. Its translation is CASSSWAENEKLFF.